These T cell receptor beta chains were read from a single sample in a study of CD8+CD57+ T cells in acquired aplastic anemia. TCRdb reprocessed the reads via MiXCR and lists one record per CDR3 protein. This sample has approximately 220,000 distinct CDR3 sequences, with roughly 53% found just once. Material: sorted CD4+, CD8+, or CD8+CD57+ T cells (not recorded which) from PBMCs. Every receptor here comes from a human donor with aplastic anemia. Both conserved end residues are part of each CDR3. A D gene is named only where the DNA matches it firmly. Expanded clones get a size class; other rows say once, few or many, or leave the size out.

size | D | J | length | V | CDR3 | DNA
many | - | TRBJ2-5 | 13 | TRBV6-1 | CASTKLDVQTQYF | TGTGCCAGCACTAAACTAGATGTACAGACCCAGTACTTC
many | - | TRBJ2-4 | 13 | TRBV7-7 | CASSSDPMNIQYF | TGTGCCAGCAGCTCGGACCCGATGAACATTCAGTACTTC
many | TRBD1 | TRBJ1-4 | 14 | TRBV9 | CASSATGQGQKLFF | TGTGCCAGCAGCGCAACCGGACAGGGGCAAAAACTGTTTTTT
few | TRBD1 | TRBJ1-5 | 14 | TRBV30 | CAWTSTGNNQPQHF | TGTGCCTGGACCTCGACAGGGAACAATCAGCCCCAGCATTTT
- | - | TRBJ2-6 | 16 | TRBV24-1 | CATRRGQYSGANVLTF | TGTGCCACCAGAAGAGGGCAGTACTCTGGGGCCAACGTCCTGACTTTC
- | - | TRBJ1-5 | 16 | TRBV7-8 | CASSLRGQLSNQPQHF | TGTGCCAGCAGCTTACGCGGACAGCTCAGCAATCAGCCCCAGCATTTT
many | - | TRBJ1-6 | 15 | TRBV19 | CASSKRGKNGSPLHF | TGTGCCAGTAGTAAGAGGGGAAAGAATGGGTCACCCCTCCACTTT
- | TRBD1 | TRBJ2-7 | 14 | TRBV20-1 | CSASLTGVTYEQYF | TGCAGTGCTAGTTTAACAGGGGTAACCTACGAGCAGTACTTC
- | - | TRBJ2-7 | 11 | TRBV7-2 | CASSVVSEQYF | TGTGCCAGCAGCGTCGTCAGCGAGCAGTACTTC
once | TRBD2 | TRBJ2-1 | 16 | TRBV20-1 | CSAQASGYSSYNEQFF | TGCAGTGCTCAGGCTAGCGGCTACAGCTCCTACAATGAGCAGTTCTTC
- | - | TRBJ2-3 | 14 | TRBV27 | CASSPVGGTDTQYF | TGTGCCAGCAGTCCAGTCGGGGGCACAGATACGCAGTATTTT
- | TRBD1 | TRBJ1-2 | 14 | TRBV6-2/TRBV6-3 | CASSSRDRIYGYTF | TGTGCCAGCAGTTCCCGGGACAGAATCTATGGCTACACCTTC
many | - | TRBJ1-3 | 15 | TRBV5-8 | CASSTPTGSGNTIYF | TGTGCCAGCAGTACCCCGACAGGCTCTGGAAACACCATATATTTT
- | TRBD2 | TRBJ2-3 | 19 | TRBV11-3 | CASSLGWLAGSWGTDTQYF | TGTGCCAGCAGCTTAGGTTGGCTAGCGGGAAGTTGGGGCACAGATACGCAGTATTTT
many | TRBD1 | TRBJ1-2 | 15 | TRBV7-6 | CASSPRTGGNYGYTF | TGTGCCAGCAGCCCCCGGACAGGGGGTAACTATGGCTACACCTTC
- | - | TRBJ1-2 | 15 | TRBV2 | CASSAPRSPAGGYTF | TGTGCCAGCAGTGCGCCCAGGAGTCCAGCAGGGGGCTACACCTTC
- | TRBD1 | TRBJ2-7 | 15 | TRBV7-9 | CASSGRGTGGGEQYF | TGTGCCAGCAGCGGGAGAGGGACAGGGGGCGGCGAGCAGTACTTC
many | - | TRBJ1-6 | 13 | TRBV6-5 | CASRTEYNSPLHF | TGTGCCAGCAGGACGGAGTATAATTCACCCCTCCACTTT
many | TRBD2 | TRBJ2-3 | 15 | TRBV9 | CASSVTAGVTDTQYF | TGTGCCAGCAGCGTAACAGCGGGAGTCACAGATACGCAGTATTTT
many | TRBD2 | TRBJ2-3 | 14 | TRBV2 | CASRSGTSTDTQYF | TGTGCCAGCAGGAGCGGGACGAGCACAGATACGCAGTATTTT
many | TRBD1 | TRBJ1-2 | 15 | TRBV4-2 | CASSQDFGTGNGYTF | TGTGCCAGCAGCCAAGATTTTGGGACAGGGAACGGCTACACCTTC
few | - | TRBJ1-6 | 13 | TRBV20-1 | CSARLGFASPLHF | TGCAGTGCTAGATTGGGGTTCGCTTCACCCCTCCACTTT
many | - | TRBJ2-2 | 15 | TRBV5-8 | CASSLGAAYTGELFF | TGTGCCAGCAGCTTGGGGGCAGCCTACACCGGGGAGCTGTTTTTT
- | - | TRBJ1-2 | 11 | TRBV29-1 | CSVAWQGGYTF | TGCAGCGTTGCCTGGCAGGGAGGCTACACCTTC
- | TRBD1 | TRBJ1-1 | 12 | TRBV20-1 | CSATDRITEAFF | TGCAGTGCCACGGACAGGATTACTGAAGCTTTCTTT
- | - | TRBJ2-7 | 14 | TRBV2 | CASRRDSKYNEQYF | TGTGCCAGCAGAAGAGACTCTAAGTACAATGAGCAGTACTTC
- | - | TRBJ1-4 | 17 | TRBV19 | CASSFLTLMGGEEKLFF | TGTGCCAGTAGTTTTCTAACCCTCATGGGGGGCGAGGAAAAACTGTTTTTT
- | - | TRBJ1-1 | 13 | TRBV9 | CASSPTQGAAAFF | TGTGCCAGCAGCCCTACTCAGGGAGCTGCAGCTTTCTTT
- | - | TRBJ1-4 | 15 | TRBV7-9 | CASSPRGATNEKLFF | TGTGCCAGCAGCCCCCGCGGGGCAACTAATGAAAAACTGTTTTTT
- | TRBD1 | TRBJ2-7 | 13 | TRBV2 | CASSGQGRDEQYF | TGTGCCAGCAGCGGACAGGGGCGCGACGAGCAGTACTTC
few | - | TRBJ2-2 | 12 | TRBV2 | CASRLYTGELFF | TGTGCCAGCAGGCTATACACCGGGGAGCTGTTTTTT
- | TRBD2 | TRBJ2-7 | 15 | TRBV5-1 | CASSLEASGNYAQYF | TGTGCCAGCAGCTTAGAAGCTAGCGGGAACTACGCGCAGTACTTC
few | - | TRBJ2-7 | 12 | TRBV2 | CASSYSSYEQYF | TGTGCCAGCAGTTACAGCTCCTACGAGCAGTACTTC
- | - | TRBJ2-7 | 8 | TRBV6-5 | CASSSSRF | TGTGCCAGCAGTTCCAGCAGGTTC
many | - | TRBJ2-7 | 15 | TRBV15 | CATSGDPGQPYEQYF | TGTGCCACCAGCGGAGATCCGGGACAACCGTACGAGCAGTACTTC